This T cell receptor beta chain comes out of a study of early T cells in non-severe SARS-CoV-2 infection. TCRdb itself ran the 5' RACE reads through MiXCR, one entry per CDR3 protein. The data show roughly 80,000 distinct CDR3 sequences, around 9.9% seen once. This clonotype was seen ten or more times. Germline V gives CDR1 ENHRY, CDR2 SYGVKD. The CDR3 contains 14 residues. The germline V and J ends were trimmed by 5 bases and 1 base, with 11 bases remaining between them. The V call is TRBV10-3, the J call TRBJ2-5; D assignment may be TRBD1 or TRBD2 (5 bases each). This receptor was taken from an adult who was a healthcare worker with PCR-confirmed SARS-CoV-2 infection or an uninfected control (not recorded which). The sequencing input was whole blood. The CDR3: CAISPGTRQETQYF. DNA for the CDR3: TGTGCCATCAGTCCCGGGACCCGCCAAGAGACCCAGTACTTC.